Here is one T cell receptor beta chain with its context. The identical CDR3 is also encoded by other nucleotide sequences in the sample. Method: immunoSEQ multiplex PCR; TCRdb's copy keeps in-frame clones and lacks some. Among over a million clones listed, over 95% were seen once. The entry originates in a study of shared clonotypes between healthy human individuals. The trim removed 3 bases at V and 7 bases at J, leaving 5 bases unmatched. CDR1 is GTSNPN, CDR2 SVGIG, per germline (reference sequence). The length of the CDR3 is 12 residues. The split of CD4+ cells yielded CD45RA+ naive and CD45RA-negative memory subsets.

The material sequenced was naive CD4+ T cells sorted from blood. The subset was: CD45RA+ positively selected. The rearrangement uses TRBV30 and TRBJ1-2; 7 positions agree with TRBD1. The TCR sequence derives from a man younger than 45 in good health. CDR3 in DNA: TGTGCCTGGAGCACAGGGGCGGGTGGCTACACCTTC. Amino acid sequence: CAWSTGAGGYTF.